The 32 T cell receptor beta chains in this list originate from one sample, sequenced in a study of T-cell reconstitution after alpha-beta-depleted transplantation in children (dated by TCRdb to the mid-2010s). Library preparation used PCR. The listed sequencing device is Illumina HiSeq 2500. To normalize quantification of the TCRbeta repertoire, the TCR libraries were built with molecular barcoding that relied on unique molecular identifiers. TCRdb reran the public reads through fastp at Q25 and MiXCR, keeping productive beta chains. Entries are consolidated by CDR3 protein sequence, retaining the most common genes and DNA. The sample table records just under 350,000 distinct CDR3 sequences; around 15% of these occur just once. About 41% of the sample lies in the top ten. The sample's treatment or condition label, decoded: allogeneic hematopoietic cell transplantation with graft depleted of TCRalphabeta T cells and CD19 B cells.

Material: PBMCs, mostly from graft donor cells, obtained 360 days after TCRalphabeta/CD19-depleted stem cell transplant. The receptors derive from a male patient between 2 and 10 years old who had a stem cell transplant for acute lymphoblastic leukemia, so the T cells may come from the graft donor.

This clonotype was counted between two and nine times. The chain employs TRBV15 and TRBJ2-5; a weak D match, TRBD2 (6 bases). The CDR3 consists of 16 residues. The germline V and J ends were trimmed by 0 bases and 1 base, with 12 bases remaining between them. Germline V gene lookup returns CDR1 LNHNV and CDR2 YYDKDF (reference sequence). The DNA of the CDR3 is TGTGCCACCAGCAGAGAGGTGGTACTAGCCCAAGAGACCCAGTACTTC. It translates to CATSREVVLAQETQYF.

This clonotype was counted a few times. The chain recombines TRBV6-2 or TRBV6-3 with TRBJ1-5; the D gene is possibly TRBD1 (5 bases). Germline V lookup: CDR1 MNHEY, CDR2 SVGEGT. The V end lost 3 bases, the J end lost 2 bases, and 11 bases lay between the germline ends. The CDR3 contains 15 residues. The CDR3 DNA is TGTGCCAGCAGTTATGCGGGGACGGGCAATCAGCCCCAGCATTTT. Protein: CASSYAGTGNQPQHF.

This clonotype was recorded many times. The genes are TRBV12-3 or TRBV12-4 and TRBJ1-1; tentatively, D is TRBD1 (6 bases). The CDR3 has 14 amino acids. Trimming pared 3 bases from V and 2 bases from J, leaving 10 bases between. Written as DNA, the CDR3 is TGTGCCAGCAGTTTGGACAGAATAAACACTGAAGCTTTCTTT. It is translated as CASSLDRINTEAFF.

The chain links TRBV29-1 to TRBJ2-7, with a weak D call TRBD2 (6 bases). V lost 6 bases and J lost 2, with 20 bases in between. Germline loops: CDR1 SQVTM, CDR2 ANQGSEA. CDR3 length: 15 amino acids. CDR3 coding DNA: TGCAGCGTCGGCCACCCTGGGGAGGAGGCCTACGAGCAGTACTTC. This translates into CSVGHPGEEAYEQYF.

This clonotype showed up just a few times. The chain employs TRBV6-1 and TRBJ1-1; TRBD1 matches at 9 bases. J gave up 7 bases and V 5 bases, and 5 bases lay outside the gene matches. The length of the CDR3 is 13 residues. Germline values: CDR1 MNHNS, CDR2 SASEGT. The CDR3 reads CASSTQGAGEAFF. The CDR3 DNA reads TGTGCCAGCAGTACACAGGGGGCCGGTGAAGCTTTCTTT.

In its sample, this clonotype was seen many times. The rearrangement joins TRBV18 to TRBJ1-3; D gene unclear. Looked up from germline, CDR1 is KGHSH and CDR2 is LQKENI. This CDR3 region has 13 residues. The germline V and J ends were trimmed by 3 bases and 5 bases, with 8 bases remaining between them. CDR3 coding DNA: TGTGCCAGCTCACCGGACGTGAGAAACACCATATATTTT. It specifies CASSPDVRNTIYF.

CDR3 sequence reads: CSASGVYEQYF. CDR3 nucleotides: TGCAGTGCTAGTGGAGTGTACGAGCAGTACTTC. This chain links TRBV20-1 with TRBJ2-7, with D unresolved. The CDR3 sequence is 11 residues long. V lost 3 bases to trimming and J lost 4 bases, with 7 bases between them. The germline V gene encodes CDR1 DFQATT and CDR2 SNEGSKA (reference sequence).

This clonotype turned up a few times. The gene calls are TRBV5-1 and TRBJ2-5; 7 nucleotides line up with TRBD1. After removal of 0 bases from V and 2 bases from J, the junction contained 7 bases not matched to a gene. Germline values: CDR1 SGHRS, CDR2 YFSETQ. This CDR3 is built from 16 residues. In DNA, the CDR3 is TGCGCCAGCAGCTTGGTGATCGGCAGGGGGCAAGAGACCCAGTACTTC. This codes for CASSLVIGRGQETQYF. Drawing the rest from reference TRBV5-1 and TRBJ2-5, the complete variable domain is KAGVTQTPRYLIKTRGQQVTLSCSPISGHRSVSWYQQTPGQGLQFLFEYFSETQRNKGNFPGRFSGRQFSNSRSEMNVSTLELGDSALYLCASSLVIGRGQETQYFGPGTRLLVL.

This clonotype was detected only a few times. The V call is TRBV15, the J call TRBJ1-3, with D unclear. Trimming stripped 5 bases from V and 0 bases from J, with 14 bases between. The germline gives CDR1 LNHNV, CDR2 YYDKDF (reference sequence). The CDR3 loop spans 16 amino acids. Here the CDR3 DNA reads TGTGCCACCAGCCGAGTTTTATTAAGCTCTGGAAACACCATATATTTT. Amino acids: CATSRVLLSSGNTIYF.

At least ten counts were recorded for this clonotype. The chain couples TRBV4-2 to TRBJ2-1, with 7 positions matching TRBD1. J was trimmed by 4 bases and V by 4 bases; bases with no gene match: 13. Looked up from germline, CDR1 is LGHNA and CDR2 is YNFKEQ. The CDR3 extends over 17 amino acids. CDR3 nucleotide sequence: TGTGCCAGCAGCCGGGGGATGGCCAGGGGGACGTACAATGAGCAGTTCTTC. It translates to CASSRGMARGTYNEQFF.

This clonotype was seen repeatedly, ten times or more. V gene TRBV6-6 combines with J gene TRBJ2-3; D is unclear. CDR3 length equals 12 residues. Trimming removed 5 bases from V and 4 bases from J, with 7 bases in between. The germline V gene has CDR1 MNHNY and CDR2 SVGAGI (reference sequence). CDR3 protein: CASSPSSDTQYF. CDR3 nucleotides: TGTGCCAGCAGTCCTAGTTCAGATACGCAGTATTTT.

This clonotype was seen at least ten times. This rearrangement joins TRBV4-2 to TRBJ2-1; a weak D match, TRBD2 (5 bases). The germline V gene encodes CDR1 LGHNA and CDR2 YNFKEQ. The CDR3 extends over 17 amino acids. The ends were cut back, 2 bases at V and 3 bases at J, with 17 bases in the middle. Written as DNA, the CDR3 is TGTGCCAGCAGCCAACGACTAAAATTCCGGGACTACAATGAGCAGTTCTTC. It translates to CASSQRLKFRDYNEQFF.

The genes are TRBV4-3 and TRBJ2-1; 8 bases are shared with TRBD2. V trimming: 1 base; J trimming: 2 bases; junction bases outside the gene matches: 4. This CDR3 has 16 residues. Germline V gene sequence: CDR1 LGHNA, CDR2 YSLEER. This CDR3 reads CASSQAAREAYNEQFF. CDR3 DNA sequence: TGCGCCAGCAGCCAAGCGGCGCGGGAGGCCTACAATGAGCAGTTCTTC.

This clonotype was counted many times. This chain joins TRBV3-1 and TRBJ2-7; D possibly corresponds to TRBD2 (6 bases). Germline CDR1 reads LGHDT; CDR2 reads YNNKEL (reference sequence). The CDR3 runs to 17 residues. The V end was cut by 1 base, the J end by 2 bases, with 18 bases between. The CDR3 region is CASSQARGPIPPYEQYF. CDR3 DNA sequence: TGTGCCAGCAGCCAAGCGCGGGGACCCATTCCCCCCTACGAGCAGTACTTC.

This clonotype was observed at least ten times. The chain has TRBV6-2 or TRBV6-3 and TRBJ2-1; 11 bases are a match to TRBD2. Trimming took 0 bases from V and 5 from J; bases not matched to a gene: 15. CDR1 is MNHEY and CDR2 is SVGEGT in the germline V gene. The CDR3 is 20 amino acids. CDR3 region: CASSYSYFTALAGENNEQFF. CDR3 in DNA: TGTGCCAGCAGTTACTCATACTTTACCGCACTAGCGGGAGAAAACAATGAGCAGTTCTTC.

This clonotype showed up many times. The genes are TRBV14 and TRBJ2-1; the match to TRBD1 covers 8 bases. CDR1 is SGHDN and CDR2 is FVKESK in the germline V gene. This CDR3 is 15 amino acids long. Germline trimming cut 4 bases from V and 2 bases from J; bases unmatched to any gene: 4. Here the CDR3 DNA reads TGTGCCAGCAGCCTCGGACAGGGAACCTACAATGAGCAGTTCTTC. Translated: CASSLGQGTYNEQFF.

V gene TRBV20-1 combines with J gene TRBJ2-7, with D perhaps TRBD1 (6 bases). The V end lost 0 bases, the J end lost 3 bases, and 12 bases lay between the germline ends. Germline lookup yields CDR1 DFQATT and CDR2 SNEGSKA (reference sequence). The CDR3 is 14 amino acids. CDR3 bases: TGCAGTGCTAGAGATCAGGGGTTGCACTACGAGCAGTACTTC. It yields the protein CSARDQGLHYEQYF.

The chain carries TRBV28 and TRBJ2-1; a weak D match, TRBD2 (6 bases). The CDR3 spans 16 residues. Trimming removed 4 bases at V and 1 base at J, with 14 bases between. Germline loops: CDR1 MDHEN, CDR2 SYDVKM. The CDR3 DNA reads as TGTGCCAGCAGTTCCCCCAGGGAGGCGTCCTACAATGAGCAGTTCTTC. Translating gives CASSSPREASYNEQFF.

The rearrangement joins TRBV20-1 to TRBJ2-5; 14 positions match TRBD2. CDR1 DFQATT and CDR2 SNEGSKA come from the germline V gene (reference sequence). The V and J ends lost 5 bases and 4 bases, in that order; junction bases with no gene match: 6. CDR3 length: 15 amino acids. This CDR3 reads CSARGLAGAVETQYF. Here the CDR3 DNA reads TGCAGTGCTCGGGGACTAGCGGGAGCTGTAGAGACCCAGTACTTC.

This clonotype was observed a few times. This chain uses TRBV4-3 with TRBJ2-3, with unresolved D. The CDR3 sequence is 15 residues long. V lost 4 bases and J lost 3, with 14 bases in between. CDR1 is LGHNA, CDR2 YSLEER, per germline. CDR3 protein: CASSPERFRTDTQYF. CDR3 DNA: TGCGCCAGCAGCCCAGAGAGGTTCAGAACAGATACGCAGTATTTT.

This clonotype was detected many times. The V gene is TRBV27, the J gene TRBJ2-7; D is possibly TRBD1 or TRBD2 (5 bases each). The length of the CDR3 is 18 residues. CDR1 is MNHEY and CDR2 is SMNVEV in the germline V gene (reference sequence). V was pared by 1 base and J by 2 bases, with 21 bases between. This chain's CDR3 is CASSLYPQAVEGTYEQYF. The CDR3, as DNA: TGTGCCAGCAGTTTATACCCTCAAGCGGTCGAGGGGACCTACGAGCAGTACTTC.

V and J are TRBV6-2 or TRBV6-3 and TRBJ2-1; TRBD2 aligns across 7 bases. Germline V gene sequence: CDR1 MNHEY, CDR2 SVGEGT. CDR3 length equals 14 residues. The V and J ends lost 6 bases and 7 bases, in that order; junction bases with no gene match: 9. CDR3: CASSSLAGLNEQFF. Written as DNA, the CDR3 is TGTGCCAGCAGCTCCTTGGCGGGACTAAATGAGCAGTTCTTC.

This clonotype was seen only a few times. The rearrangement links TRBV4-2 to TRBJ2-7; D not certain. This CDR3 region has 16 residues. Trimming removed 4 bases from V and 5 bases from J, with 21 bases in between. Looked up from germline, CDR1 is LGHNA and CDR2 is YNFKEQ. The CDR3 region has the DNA TGTGCCAGCAGCCCAGTTCGAGGCCATAGTCTCCACGAGCAGTACTTC. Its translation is CASSPVRGHSLHEQYF.

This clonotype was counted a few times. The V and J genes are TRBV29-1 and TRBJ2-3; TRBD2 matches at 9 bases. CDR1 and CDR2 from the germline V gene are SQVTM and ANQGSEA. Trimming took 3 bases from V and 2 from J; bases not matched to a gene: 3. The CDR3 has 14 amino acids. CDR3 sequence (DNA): TGCAGCGTTGAGACTAGCGGCGCCACAGATACGCAGTATTTT. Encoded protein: CSVETSGATDTQYF.

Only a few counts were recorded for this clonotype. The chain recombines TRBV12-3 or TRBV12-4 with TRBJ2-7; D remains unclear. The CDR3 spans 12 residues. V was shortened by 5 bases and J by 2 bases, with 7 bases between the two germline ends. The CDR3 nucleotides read TGTGCCAGCAGTACTTTTACCTACGAGCAGTACTTC. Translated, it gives CASSTFTYEQYF.

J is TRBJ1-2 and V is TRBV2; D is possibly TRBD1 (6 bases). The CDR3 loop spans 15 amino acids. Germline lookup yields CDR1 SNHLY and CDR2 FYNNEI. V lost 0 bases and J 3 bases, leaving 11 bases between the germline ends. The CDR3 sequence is CASSEAGGRDYGYTF. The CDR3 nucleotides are TGTGCCAGCAGTGAAGCAGGGGGGCGCGACTATGGCTACACCTTC.

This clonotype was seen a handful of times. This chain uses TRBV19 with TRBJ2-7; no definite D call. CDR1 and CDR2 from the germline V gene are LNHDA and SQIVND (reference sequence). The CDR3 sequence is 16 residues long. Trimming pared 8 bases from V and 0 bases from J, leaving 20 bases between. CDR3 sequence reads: CASSPFGQEHSYEQYF. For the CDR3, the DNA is TGTGCCAGTTCTCCCTTTGGGCAGGAGCACTCCTACGAGCAGTACTTC.

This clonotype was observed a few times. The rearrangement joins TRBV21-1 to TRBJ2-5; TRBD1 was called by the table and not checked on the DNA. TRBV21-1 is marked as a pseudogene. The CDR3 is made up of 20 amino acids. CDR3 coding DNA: TGTGCCAGCAGCAAGGACCAAGGAGACGCCTCCCTGCGGCTCCAAGAGACCCAGTACTTC. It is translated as CASSKDQGDASLRLQETQYF.

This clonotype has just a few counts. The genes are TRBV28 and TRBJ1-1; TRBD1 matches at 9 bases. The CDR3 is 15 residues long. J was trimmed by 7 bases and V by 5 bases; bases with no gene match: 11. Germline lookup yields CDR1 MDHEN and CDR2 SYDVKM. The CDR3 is CASSTQGQGLGEAFF. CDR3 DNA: TGTGCCAGCAGTACCCAGGGACAGGGTTTGGGTGAAGCTTTCTTT.

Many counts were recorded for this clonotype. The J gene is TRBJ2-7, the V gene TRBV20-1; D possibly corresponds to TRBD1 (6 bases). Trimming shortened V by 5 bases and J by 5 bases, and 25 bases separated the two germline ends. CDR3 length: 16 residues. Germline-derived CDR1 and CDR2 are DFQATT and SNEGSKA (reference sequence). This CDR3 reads CSAQAARGGIGNEQYF. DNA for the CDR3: TGCAGTGCTCAGGCGGCCCGAGGGGGAATTGGTAACGAGCAGTACTTC.

CDR3 coding DNA: TGTGCCATCAGTCGGGACAAGGACTTAGCCAAAAACATTCAGTACTTC. Its translation is CAISRDKDLAKNIQYF. The chain couples TRBV10-3 to TRBJ2-4; a weak D match, TRBD1 (6 bases). In germline, CDR1 is ENHRY, CDR2 SYGVKD. V lost 5 bases, J lost 0 bases, and 14 bases lay in between. The CDR3 length is 16 residues.

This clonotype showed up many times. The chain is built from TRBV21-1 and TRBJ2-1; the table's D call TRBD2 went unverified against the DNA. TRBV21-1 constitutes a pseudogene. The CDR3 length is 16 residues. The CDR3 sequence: CASSKKKASGRDEQFF. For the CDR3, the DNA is TGTGCCAGCAGCAAAAAGAAGGCTAGCGGGAGAGATGAGCAGTTCTTC.